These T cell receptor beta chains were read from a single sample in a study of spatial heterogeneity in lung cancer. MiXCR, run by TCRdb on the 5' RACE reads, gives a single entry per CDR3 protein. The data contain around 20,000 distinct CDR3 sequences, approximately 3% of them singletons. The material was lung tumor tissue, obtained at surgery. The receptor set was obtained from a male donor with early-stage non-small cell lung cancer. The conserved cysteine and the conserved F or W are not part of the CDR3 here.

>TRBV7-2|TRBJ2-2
ASSSGQGDTGELF
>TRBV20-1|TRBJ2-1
SSYTAGTGSGGEQF
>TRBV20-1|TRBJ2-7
SARDPLRDDFSEQY
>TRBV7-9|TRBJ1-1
ASSVGGMTEAF
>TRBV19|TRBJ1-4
ASRKTATNEKLF
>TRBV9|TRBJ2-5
ASSGRGDSQETQY
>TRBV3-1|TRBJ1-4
ASSLSRTAVEKLF
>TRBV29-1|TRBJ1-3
SAKGQTGNTIY
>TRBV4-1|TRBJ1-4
ASSLPNIATNEKLF
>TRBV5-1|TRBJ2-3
ASSRQTGGSVDTQY
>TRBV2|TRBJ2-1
ASSSGQGTTEQF
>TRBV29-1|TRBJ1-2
SVEDPLRLSGDYGYT
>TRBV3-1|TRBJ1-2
ASSQEGGYT
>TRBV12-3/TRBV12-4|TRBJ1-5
ASSLRGRGSSNQPQH
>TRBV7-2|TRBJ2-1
ASSLGTSGSREQF
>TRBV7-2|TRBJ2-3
ASSILPGTSGGGSTDTQY
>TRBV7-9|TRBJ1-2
ASSSHGRYGYT
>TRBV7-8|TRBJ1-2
ASSITGDYYGYT
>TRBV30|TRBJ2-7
AWSKGGGRSYEQY
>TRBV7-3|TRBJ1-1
ASSLTSGDTEAF
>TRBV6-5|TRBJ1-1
ASSSLREAF
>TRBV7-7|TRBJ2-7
ASSSPGGEQY
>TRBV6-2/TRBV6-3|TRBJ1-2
ASTESGVFHGYT
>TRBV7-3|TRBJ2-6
ASSPRGGSGLFYSGANVLT
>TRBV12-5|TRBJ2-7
ASAESGILHEQY
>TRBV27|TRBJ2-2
ASSWSGNTGELF
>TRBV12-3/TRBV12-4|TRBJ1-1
ASSRVGEAF
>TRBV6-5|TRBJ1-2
ASRLDSSYGYT
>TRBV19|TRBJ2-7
ASRPNSYEQY
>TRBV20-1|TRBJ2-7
SARGPGLGTYEQY
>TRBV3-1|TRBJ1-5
ASSQTSNQPQH
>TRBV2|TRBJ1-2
ASSEAGGRYGYT
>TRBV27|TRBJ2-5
ASSLGPDLQETQY
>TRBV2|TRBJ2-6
ASSESAGANVLT
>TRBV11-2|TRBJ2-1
ASSLDLRGGQF
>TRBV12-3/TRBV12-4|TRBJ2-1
ASLGLAGGPEQF
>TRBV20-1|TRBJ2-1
SASPGLAGYNEQF
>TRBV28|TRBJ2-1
ASRRTVNEQF
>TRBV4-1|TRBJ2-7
ASSQQDSGSGPYEQY
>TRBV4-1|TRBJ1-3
ASSQDIPGTGGGNTIY
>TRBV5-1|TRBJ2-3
ASSSTSGSVADTQY
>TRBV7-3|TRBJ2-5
ASSLNGGEETQY
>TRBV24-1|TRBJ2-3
ATSDLTSGRQY
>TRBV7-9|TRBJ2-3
ASSPGGIDTQY
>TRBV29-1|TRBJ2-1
SVQGSRRSYNEQF
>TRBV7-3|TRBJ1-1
ASSFLGGMNTEAF
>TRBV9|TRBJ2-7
ASGTGPYEQY
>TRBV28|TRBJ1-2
ASRPGQGAQGYT
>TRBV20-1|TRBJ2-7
SAIVGSYEQY